This is a list of T cell receptor beta chains from one sample in a study of beta chain features in type 1 diabetes. Libraries were prepared by immunoSEQ multiplex PCR; TCRdb keeps only in-frame clonotypes and omits some of them. This sample carries 150,000 to 200,000 clones, approximately 62% of them seen once, and the ten largest clones take roughly 0.089%. The sequencing sample was made of naive CD4+ T cells from blood. Receptor source: a man aged 30-40 years with type 1 diabetes. Each CDR3 is given with its conserved first and last residue.

V gene	J gene	CDR3 protein
TRBV7-9	TRBJ2-5	CASSLGSRVEIQYF
TRBV18	TRBJ2-5	CASSPHKGETQYF
TRBV29-1	TRBJ1-2	CSVAAYANYGYTF
TRBV25-1	TRBJ2-1	CASSKGQARTYNEQFF
TRBV29-1	TRBJ2-1	CSVGARRAEYNEQFF
TRBV11-2	TRBJ2-1	CASGLARDEQFF
TRBV20-1	TRBJ1-1	CSARYTEAFF
TRBV6-5	TRBJ2-7	CASRADGSASYEQYF
TRBV30	TRBJ2-3	CASSQGTPGADTQYF
TRBV18	TRBJ1-1	CASSPQESEAFF
TRBV29-1	TRBJ2-7	CSVGGWRAASYEQYF
TRBV7-9	TRBJ2-3	CASSSPGSGGSSDTQYF
TRBV2	TRBJ2-2	CASSLTGQGTGELFF
TRBV10-3	TRBJ2-7	CAINPTPDEQYF
TRBV30	TRBJ2-5	CACNLGLAGGQETQYF
TRBV28	TRBJ1-2	CASSFFRGHGYTF
TRBV7-2	TRBJ1-5	CASSKTGGNQPQHF
TRBV9	TRBJ2-1	CASSVDGTGPYNEQFF
TRBV19	TRBJ2-1	CASSIEDRSYNEQFF
TRBV2	TRBJ2-7	CASSLGAEQYF
TRBV21-1	TRBJ2-6	CASSNPSVLTF
TRBV5-6	TRBJ2-7	CASSPSGTVTYEQYF
TRBV4-3	TRBJ2-2	CASSPRTGYTGELFF
TRBV5-6	TRBJ2-6	CASSQKSGANVLTF
TRBV7-2	TRBJ2-5	CASSPSGQAPQETQYF
TRBV7-2	TRBJ2-1	CASSPYSINEQFF
TRBV18	TRBJ2-3	CASSPQLGGRDTQYF
TRBV30	TRBJ2-7	CAWSAGTPYEQYF
TRBV30	TRBJ2-7	CAGSPGGVHEQYF
TRBV9	TRBJ2-5	CASSLVAAQETQYF
TRBV2	TRBJ2-1	CASSEQGTTNEQFF
TRBV18	TRBJ2-7	CASSRDRVINEQYF